The clone carrying this T cell receptor beta chain came up a few times. Antigen specificity is unknown. The sample originates from a study of PD-L1 blockade in urothelial cancer. About the study: Every 3 weeks, patients received intravenous atezolizumab 1,200 mg, beginning 2014. Of under 30 patients, twenty-five were males with bladder-origin urothelial cancer. Regarding the study as a whole: Blood TCR clonality below the median before treatment was a predictor of better survival.

Sequenced by immunoSEQ multiplex PCR; TCRdb stores in-frame clones only, minus some. Of roughly 90,000 clones listed, more than 85% are singletons. This CDR3 has 13 residues. V lost 5 bases and J lost 5, with 15 bases in between. Per the germline V gene, CDR1 is GTSNPN and CDR2 is SVGIG (reference sequence). The chain combines TRBV30 with TRBJ1-1; TRBD1 might be the D (6 bases). The receptor was derived from a man between 60 and 70 years old with urothelial cancer. The material sequenced was PBMCs, taken around atezolizumab (anti-PD-L1) treatment. CDR3 in amino acids: CAWETGWVTEAFF. CDR3 coding DNA: TGTGCCTGGGAGACAGGATGGGTAACTGAAGCTTTCTTT.